This T cell receptor (beta chain) was sequenced in a study of T cells in Graves' hyperthyroidism and ophthalmopathy. The study excluded patients with uncontrolled infection, other autoimmune disease, pregnancy or lactation. From RNA transcripts, TCR beta CDR3 regions were amplified. HTBI primers were employed in a first-round RT-PCR of the TCR CDR3. MiXCR was run by TCRdb on the multiplex PCR reads, yielding one entry per CDR3 protein. Of roughly 700,000 distinct CDR3 sequences detected, 17% appear once; the ten largest clones hold roughly a sixth. Sequenced: blood. This TCR derives from a man between 50 and 59 years old with Graves' hyperthyroidism.

CDR3 sequence reads: CASSFQWDRIYEQYF. CDR3 sequence (DNA): TGTGCCAGCAGCTTCCAGTGGGACAGAATCTACGAGCAGTACTTC. This chain connects TRBV11-2 to TRBJ2-7; 7 bases map to TRBD1. The CDR3 spans 15 residues. Trimming took 3 bases from V and 3 from J; bases not matched to a gene: 8. CDR1 is SGHAT and CDR2 is FQNNGV in the germline V gene.